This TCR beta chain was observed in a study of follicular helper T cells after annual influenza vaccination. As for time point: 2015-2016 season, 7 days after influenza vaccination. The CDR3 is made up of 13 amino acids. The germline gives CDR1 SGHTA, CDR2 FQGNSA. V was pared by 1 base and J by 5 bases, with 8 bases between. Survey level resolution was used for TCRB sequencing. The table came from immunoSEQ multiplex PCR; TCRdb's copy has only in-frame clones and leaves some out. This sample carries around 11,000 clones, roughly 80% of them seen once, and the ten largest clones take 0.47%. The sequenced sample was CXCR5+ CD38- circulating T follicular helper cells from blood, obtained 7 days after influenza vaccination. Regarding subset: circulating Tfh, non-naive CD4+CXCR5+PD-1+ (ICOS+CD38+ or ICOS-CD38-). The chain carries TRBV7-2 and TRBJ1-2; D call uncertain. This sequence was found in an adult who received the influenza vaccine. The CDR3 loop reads CASSLVPGYGYTF. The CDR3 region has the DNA TGTGCCAGCAGCTTAGTCCCGGGGTATGGCTACACCTTC.